This T cell receptor (beta chain) was recorded in a study of T cells in localized non-small cell lung cancer. Overall study results and limits: Within adjacent lung there appeared a median approximately 60 of the top 100 tumor clones.

Note on this clone: Its antigen is not known.

The table came from immunoSEQ multiplex PCR; TCRdb's copy has only in-frame clones and leaves some out. The table records 50,000 to 60,000 clones, around 80% of them present only once. The sequencing here drew on PBMCs, taken before any cancer treatment. The TCR was taken from a woman aged 40-75 years with stage II lung adenocarcinoma.

CDR3 DNA sequence: TGCGCCAGCAGCTTGGCCCGGAAAGGTGACCAGAGCTCTGGGGCCAACGTCCTGACTTTC. This gives the protein CASSLARKGDQSSGANVLTF. This rearrangement joins TRBV5-1 to TRBJ2-6; D is ambiguous. The CDR3 runs to 20 residues. CDR1 is SGHRS, CDR2 YFSETQ, per germline. Deletions cut 0 bases from V and 0 bases from J, with 19 bases between.